The 3 T cell receptor beta chains below come from one sample, sequenced in a study of CD8+ T cells in alopecia areata. Sequencing relied on a cDNA template that was reverse transcribed from extracted RNA. Clones were read by immunoSEQ multiplex PCR, and TCRdb kept only the in-frame ones, dropping some. Of about 150,000 clones in the sample, approximately 87% were seen once. The specimen comprised CD8+ T cells sorted from blood, sampled at week 0. Every receptor here comes from a human donor with alopecia areata.

This chain joins TRBV7-3 and TRBJ2-3, with D unclear. Germline V gives CDR1 SGHTA, CDR2 FQGTGA. The ends were cut back, 6 bases at V and 0 bases at J, with 13 bases in the middle. The CDR3 totals 15 residues. The CDR3 sequence: CASRELGTSTDTQYF. CDR3 nucleotides: TGTGCCAGCAGGGAACTCGGAACTAGCACAGATACGCAGTATTTT.

The J gene is TRBJ1-1, the V gene TRBV27; D call uncertain. V was cut by 1 base and J by 5 bases, with 8 bases left in between. The CDR3 is 13 amino acids. Germline V gene data show CDR1 as MNHEY and CDR2 as SMNVEV (reference sequence). CDR3 sequence reads: CASSLLLRTEAFF. CDR3 sequence (DNA): TGTGCCAGCAGTTTATTACTCCGAACTGAAGCTTTCTTT.

This clone was counted only a few times. Germline and junction disagree at one end, which may indicate a read error. In nucleotides, the CDR3 is TGTGCCAGCAGTGACTTACTAGCGGGGTACAATGAGCAGTTCTTC. This sequence encodes CASSDLLAGYNEQFF. V gene TRBV10-3 combines with J gene TRBJ2-1; 10 bases map to TRBD2. From germline, CDR1 is ENHRY and CDR2 SYGVKD. The CDR3 sequence is 15 residues long.